The text below deals with one T cell receptor beta chain. Its specificity is not known. The method was immunoSEQ multiplex PCR; TCRdb's version includes in-frame clones alone and lacks a portion of them. The sample contains some 120,000 clones, about 91% of which appear only once. This entry belongs to a study of T cell responses to AZD1222 COVID-19 vaccine. From germline, CDR1 is SGHTA and CDR2 FQGNSA. The ends lost 1 base at V and 4 bases at J; junction bases unmatched: 6. The CDR3 loop spans 15 amino acids. Whole-study findings and limits: The CD4 TCRs associated with vaccination extended across spike and predominated at 160-218 and 743-854. Spike-specific TCR repertoires showed rising breadth and depth after two AZD1222 doses.

J is TRBJ1-1 and V is TRBV7-2; 7 nucleotides match TRBD1. This specimen was peripheral blood, taken on day 0 of AZD1222 vaccination. This clonotype originated in an adult in good health. The CDR3 sequence is CASSLGTGVGTEAFF. Here the CDR3 DNA reads TGTGCCAGCAGCTTAGGAACAGGGGTTGGCACTGAAGCTTTCTTT.